The present T cell receptor (beta chain) was sequenced within a study of blood T cell repertoires in COVID-19. Overall study context: Material from acute and convalescent COVID-19 was sourced from the United States, Italy and Spain. PBMCs, B-cell-depleted T cells, or T cells provided the cDNA or gDNA that made up the material.

Methods used by the authors: Nucleated cell counts were estimated from reference gene primer amplification. Assay used: immunoSEQ multiplex PCR; TCRdb lists only in-frame clones, some missing. V and J calls and clone size are given by that table; D and trimming were obtained from the DNA. This table holds some 96,000 clones, 70% to 90% found once. This CDR3 region has 13 residues. Trimming stripped 1 base from V and 5 bases from J, with 9 bases between. Per the germline V gene, CDR1 is SGDLS and CDR2 is YYNGEE. The sequenced material came from peripheral blood. This TCR derives from a human donor in a cohort sampled during active COVID-19. The chain combines TRBV9 with TRBJ1-2; tentative D call: TRBD1 (6 bases). CDR3 residues: CASSVLQGYGYTF. The CDR3 region has the DNA TGTGCCAGCAGCGTACTGCAGGGGTATGGCTACACCTTC.